Sequencing of this T cell receptor beta chain was carried out in a study of blood T cell repertoires in COVID-19. At the level of the study: Material from acute and convalescent COVID-19 was sourced from the United States, Italy and Spain. Nucleic acid was either cDNA or gDNA, and it came from T cells, B-cell-depleted T cells, or PBMCs.

There are 16 residues in the CDR3. Germline V gene data show CDR1 as SGHRS and CDR2 as YFSETQ. Losses at the gene ends were 0 bases for V and 0 bases for J; bases not matched to a gene: 5. Authors' analysis steps: How many nucleated cells were present was estimated from reference gene primer amplification. Libraries were prepared by immunoSEQ multiplex PCR; TCRdb keeps only in-frame clonotypes and omits some of them. The DNA gave D and trimming, while V, J and clone size come from that table. The data contain 240,000 or so clones, about 80% of them singletons. Sequencing was carried out using peripheral blood. V is TRBV5-1 and J is TRBJ1-2; 7 nucleotides line up with TRBD1. This receptor was taken from a man aged 30 to 39 who had recovered from COVID-19. The CDR3 DNA follows: TGCGCCAGCAGCTTGGGGGGGACAGATACTAACTATGGCTACACCTTC. Protein product: CASSLGGTDTNYGYTF.